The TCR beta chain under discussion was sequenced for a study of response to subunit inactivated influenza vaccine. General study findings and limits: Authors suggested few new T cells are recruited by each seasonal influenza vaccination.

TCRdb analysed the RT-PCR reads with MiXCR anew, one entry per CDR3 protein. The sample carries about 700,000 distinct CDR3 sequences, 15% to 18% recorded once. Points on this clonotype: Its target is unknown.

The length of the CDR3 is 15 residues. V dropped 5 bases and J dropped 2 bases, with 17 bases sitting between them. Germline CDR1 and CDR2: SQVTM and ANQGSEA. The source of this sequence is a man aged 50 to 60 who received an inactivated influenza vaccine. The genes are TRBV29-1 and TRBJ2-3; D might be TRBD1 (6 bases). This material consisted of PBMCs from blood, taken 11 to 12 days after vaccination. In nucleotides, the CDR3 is TGCAGCGTTAAAAGACAGGCCGGGGTCACAGATACGCAGTATTTT. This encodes CSVKRQAGVTDTQYF.